Described below is a single T cell receptor (beta chain) sequence and its context. Its target is not known. This sample was taken from a study of CD4 T cells in relation to SARS-CoV-2 and coronaviruses. Germline V lookup: CDR1 SQVTM, CDR2 ANQGSEA. The junction had 9 bases not matched to a gene; V was cut back by 3 bases and J by 5 bases. The CDR3 spans 15 residues. Repertoires were generated with immunoSEQ multiplex PCR, while TCRdb's copy carries only in-frame clones and drops some. The sample holds 20,000 or so clones, about 80% seen once. CD4+ T cells from unexposed donors were obtained before the COVID-19 pandemic (2011-2018). After approximately 10 days of culture, CD4+ T cells were isolated.

The rearrangement links TRBV29-1 to TRBJ2-7, with 11 bases identical to TRBD1. The receptor was isolated from a human donor in good health. Sequencing was carried out using CD4+ T cells from PBMCs, cultured in vitro. This CDR3 reads CSVDEGGQGAHEQYF. The CDR3 DNA sequence: TGCAGCGTTGACGAAGGAGGACAGGGGGCCCACGAGCAGTACTTC.